This passage covers 5 T cell receptor beta chains from one sample sequenced in a study of T cells in localized non-small cell lung cancer. The method was immunoSEQ multiplex PCR; TCRdb's version includes in-frame clones alone and lacks a portion of them. The data contain roughly 6,300 clones, 15% of them singletons. The sample in question was normal lung tissue next to the tumor, obtained before any cancer treatment. The receptors stem from a male donor at least 60 years old with stage II squamous cell lung carcinoma.

This rearrangement joins TRBV30 to TRBJ1-4, with D hard to call. In germline, CDR1 is GTSNPN, CDR2 SVGIG (reference sequence). V shed 0 bases and J shed 2 bases, with 22 bases lying between them. The length of the CDR3 is 19 residues. As DNA, the CDR3 is TGTGCCTGGAGTGTAAGCATATCCGGGGAAATAGGCACTAATGAAAAACTGTTTTTT. This encodes CAWSVSISGEIGTNEKLFF. The complete variable domain, with remaining parts taken from reference TRBV30 and TRBJ1-4, reads SQTIHQWPATLVQPVGSPLSLECTVEGTSNPNLYWYRQAAGRGLQLLFYSVGIGQISSEVPQNLSASRPQDRQFILSSKKLLLSDSGFYLCAWSVSISGEIGTNEKLFFGSGTQLSVL.

The chain links TRBV6-8 to TRBJ2-2; no definite D call. The CDR3 length is 12 residues. The germline V gene encodes CDR1 MNHGY and CDR2 SAAAGT. Trimming cost V 7 bases and J 5 bases, with 8 bases left between them. DNA for the CDR3: TGTGCCAGCACCTCATCGACCGGGGAGCTGTTTTTT. Its translation: CASTSSTGELFF.

Written as DNA, the CDR3 is TGTGCCAGTAGTCCAGGACAGGCTAACAATGAAAAACTGTTTTTT. Translated, it gives CASSPGQANNEKLFF. The chain employs TRBV19 and TRBJ1-4; 7 nucleotides align to TRBD1. Germline values: CDR1 LNHDA, CDR2 SQIVND (reference sequence). Trimming cost V 5 bases and J 5 bases; bases outside gene matches: 8. The CDR3 is made up of 15 amino acids.

The chain carries TRBV19 and TRBJ2-7, with TRBD1 matching over 12 bases. Germline loops: CDR1 LNHDA, CDR2 SQIVND (reference sequence). The CDR3 is made up of 13 amino acids. J lost 5 bases, V lost 9 bases, and 5 bases had no gene match. The DNA of the CDR3 is TGTGCCAGCCGGGACAGGGGGCAGAACGAGCAGTACTTC. It yields the protein CASRDRGQNEQYF.

This chain joins TRBV5-1 and TRBJ2-7, with D possibly matching TRBD1 (7 bases). This CDR3 has 14 amino acids. Trimming removed 4 bases at V and 3 bases at J, with 14 bases between. Germline V lookup: CDR1 SGHRS, CDR2 YFSETQ. CDR3 sequence reads: CASSPGGGSYEQYF. In DNA form, the CDR3 reads TGCGCCAGCAGCCCTGGAGGGGGCAGCTACGAGCAGTACTTC.